The rows below give T cell receptor beta chains drawn from one sample of a study of human T cells and chemical hapten exposure. TCRdb re-derived calls from the RACE reads in MiXCR, one entry per CDR3 protein. The sample carries about 120,000 distinct CDR3 sequences, around 13% recorded once. Sequencing used whole blood, obtained in connection with sensitization to the hapten diphenylcyclopropenone (DPC). These receptors originate from a man aged 18 to 29 with alopecia areata. Some clones in this sample may be carry-over from other donors' samples. CDR3s include the opening cysteine and the closing phenylalanine or tryptophan. The D gene is left open where the match is weak. Clone size, where shown, is once, few, many, or a class for clones that have expanded.

D gene: TRBD1
J gene: TRBJ1-5
clone size: few
V gene: TRBV5-5
CDR3 protein: CASSRDRVRNQPQHF
CDR3 DNA: TGTGCCAGCAGTCGTGACAGGGTACGGAATCAGCCCCAGCATTTT

D gene: -
J gene: TRBJ2-3
clone size: many
V gene: TRBV5-1
CDR3 protein: CASSPEITDTQYF
CDR3 DNA: TGCGCCAGCAGCCCGGAAATCACAGATACGCAGTATTTT

D gene: TRBD1
J gene: TRBJ2-5
clone size: few
V gene: TRBV27
CDR3 protein: CASSLDRVGETQYF
CDR3 DNA: TGTGCCAGCAGTCTAGACAGGGTTGGGGAGACCCAGTACTTC

D gene: -
J gene: TRBJ2-7
clone size: few
V gene: TRBV12-3/TRBV12-4
CDR3 protein: CASSDYYEQYF
CDR3 DNA: TGTGCCAGCAGTGATTACTACGAGCAGTACTTC

D gene: -
J gene: TRBJ2-5
clone size: few
V gene: TRBV7-8
CDR3 protein: CASSRDQETQYF
CDR3 DNA: TGTGCCAGCAGCCGTGATCAGGAGACCCAGTACTTC

D gene: -
J gene: TRBJ1-5
clone size: few
V gene: TRBV2
CDR3 protein: CASSVGIGNQPQHF
CDR3 DNA: TGTGCCAGCAGTGTAGGGATTGGCAATCAGCCCCAGCATTTT

D gene: -
J gene: TRBJ2-5
clone size: many
V gene: TRBV6-2/TRBV6-3
CDR3 protein: CASSSGTQYF
CDR3 DNA: TGTGCCAGCAGTTCTGGGACCCAGTACTTC

D gene: -
J gene: TRBJ1-5
clone size: few
V gene: TRBV12-2
CDR3 protein: CASRNRVPERNQPQHF
CDR3 DNA: TGTGCAAGCAGAAACCGGGTTCCTGAGAGGAATCAGCCCCAGCATTTT

D gene: -
J gene: TRBJ1-5
clone size: -
V gene: TRBV19
CDR3 protein: CASSPPGTPGRQPQHF
CDR3 DNA: TGTGCCAGTAGTCCGCCCGGGACCCCCGGCCGCCAGCCCCAGCATTTT

D gene: -
J gene: TRBJ2-1
clone size: few
V gene: TRBV14
CDR3 protein: CASSQDLRGANEQFF
CDR3 DNA: TGTGCCAGCAGCCAAGATCTTCGGGGGGCTAATGAGCAGTTCTTC